This record concerns one T cell receptor (beta chain) sequence. What it recognizes is unknown. The data belong to a study of blood T cells in healthy people across ages. Findings and limits, study-wide: Higher diversity and more naive CD4+ cells were features of long-lived donors, compared to aged donors. Investigators viewed diversity estimates from one million T cells as underestimates, the study reported.

Sample donors were healthy Caucasian individuals that came from Russia, aged roughly 6 to 100. Trimming shortened V by 0 bases and J by 0 bases, and 12 bases separated the two germline ends. CDR3 length: 15 residues. Germline V gives CDR1 DFQATT, CDR2 SNEGSKA (reference sequence). It was with a sample-barcoded 5' primer and a J-beta primer mix that a second PCR of roughly 7 to 12 cycles was run. One entry per CDR3 protein, called by TCRdb with MiXCR from the 5' RACE reads. The table shows 800,000 to 950,000 distinct CDR3 sequences, with about 48% occurring only once. The chain joins TRBV20-1 to TRBJ2-7; the D gene is possibly TRBD1 (5 bases). The TCR was taken from a man aged 25 to 40 in good health. Sequencing was done on a sample of blood. CDR3 sequence: CSARDNRKSSYEQYF. In DNA form, the CDR3 reads TGCAGTGCTAGAGATAACAGGAAAAGCTCCTACGAGCAGTACTTC.